A selection of T cell receptor beta chains follows, all from one sample in a study of cytomegalovirus exposure and HLA in healthy donors. The assay was immunoSEQ multiplex PCR, and TCRdb's table has in-frame clones only and misses some. This sample has roughly 290,000 clones, with approximately 80% found just once. The sample consisted of PBMCs. Receptor source: a girl aged 2 to 9 in good health and CMV-seronegative. CDR3s leave out the opening cysteine and the closing phenylalanine or tryptophan.

v_gene	j_gene	CDR3aa
TRBV28	TRBJ1-2	ASSLSLGYGYT
TRBV6-6	TRBJ1-3	ASRELSSGNTIY
TRBV6-4	TRBJ1-5	ASTPPYVTGSNQPQH
TRBV25-1	TRBJ1-1	ASRGVNTEAF
TRBV28	TRBJ2-7	ASSPGGTLSSYEQY
TRBV7-2	TRBJ2-5	ASSPPGGGETQY
TRBV5-4	TRBJ2-1	ASSLNRDRPNNEQF
TRBV15	TRBJ2-1	ATSTRSLVNEQF
TRBV2	TRBJ2-2	ASSQSQGAWTGELF
TRBV5-1	TRBJ2-3	ASSSGTPTDTQY
TRBV18	TRBJ1-3	ASSPPRTGGGNTIY
TRBV19	TRBJ1-4	ASERQGAREKLF
TRBV7-9	TRBJ1-2	ASSSQGAKDGYT
TRBV30	TRBJ2-6	AWTQGASLVFGANVLT
TRBV28	TRBJ2-7	ASSFLLAGVYSYEQY
TRBV30	TRBJ1-1	AWRLGGDTEAF
TRBV6-1	TRBJ2-6	ASSVLLAGSGANVLT
TRBV5-6	TRBJ2-7	ASSQQGRGYEQY
TRBV4-2	TRBJ2-1	ASSPGWQGANEQF
TRBV6-5	TRBJ2-7	ASSYSRDTPYEQY
TRBV27	TRBJ2-2	ASSTMGGQGNSGELF
TRBV28	TRBJ2-2	ASSSRYGELF
TRBV6-4	TRBJ1-2	ASSDTDRGYGYT
TRBV9	TRBJ2-3	ASLKGYGQSTDTQY
TRBV12-5	TRBJ1-2	ASGLDPPYSDQGYGYT
TRBV9	TRBJ1-5	ASSPWTGRDQPQH
TRBV9	TRBJ2-1	ASSVEKYGAPGF
TRBV27	TRBJ2-1	ASSNEQGYNEQF
TRBV10-2	TRBJ2-7	ASRTGTSGSNEQY
TRBV9	TRBJ2-5	ASSESVAGGTQETQY
TRBV7-8	TRBJ2-5	ASSLASTETQY
TRBV7-9	TRBJ2-7	ASSPNPEAGGQY
TRBV29-1	TRBJ1-1	SVENFRGALNTEAF
TRBV6-5	TRBJ2-7	ASSYGVGGITYEQY
TRBV5-1	TRBJ2-3	ASRFVSGGLIPQATQY